These T cell receptor beta chains were read from a single sample in a study of cytomegalovirus exposure and HLA in healthy donors. Method: immunoSEQ multiplex PCR; TCRdb's copy keeps in-frame clones and lacks some. Here the sample spans 70,000 to 75,000 clones, approximately 75% being singletons. The material sequenced was PBMCs. The source of these receptors is a woman aged 40 to 50 in good health and CMV-seropositive. The CDR3 runs from the conserved cysteine through the conserved F or W. A D gene is named only where the DNA matches it firmly. A clone size is listed for some rows: how often the clone was seen (once, few, many), or a class if it is expanded.

cdr3_aa cdr3_nt d_call j_call v_call clone_size
CASRTTGRDYGYTF TGTGCCAGCAGGACGACAGGGCGGGACTATGGCTACACCTTC TRBD1 TRBJ1-2 TRBV6-5 NA
CSAPRGRKAFF TGCAGTGCTCCCAGGGGAAGAAAAGCTTTCTTT NA TRBJ1-1 TRBV20-1 NA
CSVVVSGRWNEQYF TGCAGCGTTGTGGTCTCAGGGAGGTGGAACGAGCAGTACTTC NA TRBJ2-7 TRBV29-1 NA
CASSQGPRGDRETQYF TGTGCCAGCAGCCAGGGCCCTCGTGGGGATCGGGAGACCCAGTACTTC NA TRBJ2-5 TRBV7-2 once
CASSPPPRGGINQPQHF TGTGCCAGCAGCCCCCCCCCGCGGGGTGGAATCAATCAGCCCCAGCATTTT NA TRBJ1-5 TRBV7-9 few
CASTPGWDTDTQYF TGTGCCAGCACCCCAGGGTGGGACACAGATACGCAGTATTTT NA TRBJ2-3 TRBV5-4 NA
CASSVRGALANVLTF TGCGCCAGCAGCGTCAGGGGGGCACTGGCCAACGTCCTGACTTTC NA TRBJ2-6 TRBV5-1 NA
CASSYQGAAEAFF TGTGCCAGCAGTTATCAGGGGGCTGCGGAAGCTTTCTTT TRBD1 TRBJ1-1 TRBV9 few
CASTSPPGARQPQHF TGTGCCAGCACCTCCCCCCCAGGGGCCAGGCAGCCCCAGCATTTT NA TRBJ1-5 TRBV21-1 NA
CASRSGDYGYTF TGTGCCAGCAGGTCAGGGGACTATGGCTACACCTTC NA TRBJ1-2 TRBV6-1 NA
CASSMGLDADTQYF TGCGCCAGCAGCATGGGACTAGACGCAGATACGCAGTATTTT TRBD2 TRBJ2-3 TRBV5-1 NA
CASSELGGLASSSTDTQYF TGTGCCAGCAGCGAGCTTGGGGGACTAGCGTCTTCCTCCACAGATACGCAGTATTTT TRBD2 TRBJ2-3 TRBV9 NA
CASSFLRGRGEQYF TGTGCCAGCAGCTTTCTTAGGGGGAGAGGCGAGCAGTACTTC NA TRBJ2-7 TRBV7-9 few
CASSENEGMYEQYF TGTGCCAGCAGTGAGAATGAGGGTATGTACGAGCAGTACTTC NA TRBJ2-7 TRBV6-1 NA
CASSRPIPGQGPVNYGYTF TGTGCCAGCTCACGACCCATACCGGGACAGGGGCCAGTAAACTATGGCTACACCTTC TRBD1 TRBJ1-2 TRBV18 once
CASSLPRF TGCGCCAGCAGCCTCCCCCGTTTT NA TRBJ1-5 TRBV4-1 few
CASSEEPSSTDTQYF TGTGCCAGCAGTGAAGAGCCCTCTAGCACAGATACGCAGTATTTT NA TRBJ2-3 TRBV6-1 few
CASSTYGTGGRGYTF TGTGCCAGCAGCACTTACGGGACAGGGGGAAGGGGCTACACCTTC TRBD1 TRBJ1-2 TRBV7-9 NA
CAISDPSGVAKNIQYF TGTGCCATCAGTGACCCCTCCGGGGTAGCCAAAAACATTCAGTACTTC NA TRBJ2-4 TRBV10-3 NA
CASSIGSGGYGYTF TGTGCCAGTAGTATTGGCTCAGGGGGCTATGGCTACACCTTC TRBD1 TRBJ1-2 TRBV19 NA
CASSWGQGRREAFF TGTGCCAGCAGTTGGGGACAGGGGCGTCGTGAAGCTTTCTTT TRBD1 TRBJ1-1 TRBV7-2 NA
CASSSPSGGKETQYF TGTGCCAGCAGCTCCCCGAGCGGGGGGAAAGAGACCCAGTACTTC TRBD2 TRBJ2-5 TRBV7-8 NA
CASGTYYGYTF TGTGCCAGTGGGACTTACTATGGCTACACCTTC NA TRBJ1-2 TRBV19 NA
CASRLDRNTEAFF TGTGCCAGCCGCCTAGACAGAAACACTGAAGCTTTCTTT NA TRBJ1-1 TRBV2 NA
CASTQRATGHYGYTF TGTGCCAGCACCCAACGGGCAACAGGGCACTATGGCTACACCTTC NA TRBJ1-2 TRBV6-6 NA
CASSLAGRGYSNQPQHF TGTGCCAGCAGCTTAGCAGGGAGGGGCTATAGCAATCAGCCCCAGCATTTT NA TRBJ1-5 TRBV7-6 NA
CSVETYTEAFF TGCAGCGTTGAAACTTACACTGAAGCTTTCTTT NA TRBJ1-1 TRBV29-1 NA
CASSGGGGDGETQYF TGCGCCAGCAGCGGGGGCGGGGGGGACGGAGAGACCCAGTACTTC TRBD2 TRBJ2-5 TRBV5-1 few
CASSRGTAGSYEQYF TGTGCCAGCAGCAGAGGGACAGCCGGCTCCTACGAGCAGTACTTC TRBD1 TRBJ2-7 TRBV11-3 NA
CASSKGKFNQPQHF TGTGCCAGTAGCAAGGGGAAATTCAATCAGCCCCAGCATTTT NA TRBJ1-5 TRBV19 few
CASSLDSEGAYGYTF TGCGCCAGCAGCTTGGACTCGGAGGGGGCCTATGGCTACACCTTC TRBD1 TRBJ1-2 TRBV5-1 NA
CASSYSAGVGGEQFF TGTGCCAGCAGTTACTCTGCAGGGGTCGGCGGTGAGCAGTTCTTC NA TRBJ2-1 TRBV6-5 NA
CASGTGNTIYF TGTGCTAGTGGTACAGGAAACACCATATATTTT NA TRBJ1-3 TRBV12-5 NA
CASSLGSGRMGQAAGYTF TGTGCCAGCAGCTTAGGCAGTGGCAGGATGGGACAGGCGGCTGGCTACACCTTC TRBD1 TRBJ1-2 TRBV7-9 NA
CASSSRTGALYGYTF TGTGCCAGCAGCTCTAGGACAGGGGCCCTCTATGGCTACACCTTC TRBD1 TRBJ1-2 TRBV5-4 NA
CASSLAGTSGYNEQFF TGCGCCAGCAGCTTGGCCGGGACTAGCGGATACAATGAGCAGTTCTTC TRBD2 TRBJ2-1 TRBV5-1 NA
CASSGSGGARETQYF TGTGCCAGCAGTGGAAGCGGGGGGGCTAGAGAGACCCAGTACTTC TRBD2 TRBJ2-5 TRBV2 many
CASSLNGERGNGYTF TGTGCCAGCAGCCTCAACGGGGAACGGGGGAATGGCTACACCTTC NA TRBJ1-2 TRBV5-4 NA
CASRLSQETQYF TGTGCCAGCAGACTTTCACAAGAGACCCAGTACTTC NA TRBJ2-5 TRBV6-5 NA
CASSPLGGPLSGELFF TGTGCCAGCAGCCCCCTGGGCGGGCCTTTGTCCGGGGAGCTGTTTTTT NA TRBJ2-2 TRBV5-4 NA
CASSARDSLTGELFF TGTGCCAGCAGCGCCCGGGACAGTTTGACCGGGGAGCTGTTTTTT TRBD1 TRBJ2-2 TRBV7-3 once
CASVGLAGGQSYNEQFF TGTGCCAGCGTCGGACTAGCGGGGGGGCAATCCTACAATGAGCAGTTCTTC TRBD2 TRBJ2-1 TRBV2 NA
CASSPQLARQQFF TGTGCCAGCAGTCCCCAGCTAGCGAGACAGCAGTTCTTC NA TRBJ2-1 TRBV6-6 NA
CASSLNSGNTIYF TGTGCCAGCAGTCTTAACTCTGGAAACACCATATATTTT NA TRBJ1-3 TRBV2 NA
CASSELSGSGKRGYTF TGTGCCAGCAGTGAATTGTCCGGGAGCGGGAAACGGGGCTACACCTTC NA TRBJ1-2 TRBV6-1 NA
CASSSPGTGEKLFF TGTGCCAGCAGCTCCCCGGGGACAGGTGAAAAACTGTTTTTT TRBD1 TRBJ1-4 TRBV28 NA
CASNDGGEGTEAFF TGTGCCAGCAACGACGGGGGAGAGGGCACTGAAGCTTTCTTT NA TRBJ1-1 TRBV9 NA
CASSFHGTLNEQFF TGTGCCAGCAGCTTCCACGGGACTCTCAATGAGCAGTTCTTC NA TRBJ2-1 TRBV11-3 NA
CASSLQGGSDTQYF TGCGCCAGCAGCTTACAAGGGGGATCAGATACGCAGTATTTT NA TRBJ2-3 TRBV5-1 NA